This T cell receptor beta chain derives from a study of blood T cell repertoires in COVID-19. Background on the study: PBMCs, B-cell-depleted T cells, or T cells were the source of the cDNA or gDNA that made up the material.

The assay was immunoSEQ multiplex PCR, and TCRdb's table has in-frame clones only and misses some. The repertoire consists of 250,000 to 350,000 clones, with 90% occurring once and the leading ten covering 6.3%. Germline V gene sequence: CDR1 MNHNY, CDR2 SVGAGI (reference sequence). The V and J ends lost 0 bases and 9 bases respectively, with 6 bases between them. The CDR3 covers 12 residues. The clonotype originates from a woman aged 45-59 years with COVID-19, enrolled during active disease. The V and J genes are TRBV6-6 and TRBJ2-1; weak D call: TRBD1 (6 bases). The source material was peripheral blood. This chain's CDR3 is CASSYSRGEQFF. The CDR3, as DNA: TGTGCCAGCAGTTACTCCAGGGGTGAGCAGTTCTTC.